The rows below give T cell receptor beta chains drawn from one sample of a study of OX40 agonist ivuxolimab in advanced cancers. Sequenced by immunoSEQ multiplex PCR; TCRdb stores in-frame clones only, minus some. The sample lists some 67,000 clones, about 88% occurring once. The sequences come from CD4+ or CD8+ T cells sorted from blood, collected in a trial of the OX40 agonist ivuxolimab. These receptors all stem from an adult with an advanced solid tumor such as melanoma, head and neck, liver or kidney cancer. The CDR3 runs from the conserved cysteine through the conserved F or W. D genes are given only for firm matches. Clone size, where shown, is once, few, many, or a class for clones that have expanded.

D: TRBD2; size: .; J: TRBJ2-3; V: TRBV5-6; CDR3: CASSLEPSGITDTQYF; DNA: TGTGCCAGCAGCTTGGAGCCTAGCGGCATCACAGATACGCAGTATTTT
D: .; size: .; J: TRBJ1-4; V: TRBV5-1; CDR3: CASSLAQTGGNEKLFF; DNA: TGCGCCAGCAGCTTGGCCCAAACGGGAGGCAATGAAAAACTGTTTTTT
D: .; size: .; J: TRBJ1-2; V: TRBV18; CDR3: CASSKGAQVDYGYTF; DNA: TGTGCCAGCTCAAAAGGCGCTCAGGTGGACTATGGCTACACCTTC
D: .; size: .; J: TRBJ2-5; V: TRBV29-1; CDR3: CSVRDTPGETQYF; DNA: TGCAGCGTTAGGGACACCCCCGGGGAGACCCAGTACTTC
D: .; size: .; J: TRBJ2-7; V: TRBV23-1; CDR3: CASSQTARNGPHEQYF; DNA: TGCGCCAGCAGTCAAACCGCCCGGAACGGGCCCCACGAGCAGTACTTC
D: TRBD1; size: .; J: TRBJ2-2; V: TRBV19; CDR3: CATQYQVGWDRGTGELFF; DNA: TGTGCCACCCAATATCAGGTCGGGTGGGACAGGGGTACCGGGGAGCTGTTTTTT
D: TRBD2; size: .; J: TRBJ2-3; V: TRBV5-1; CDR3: CASSLEAGAGDTQYF; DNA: TGCGCCAGCAGCTTGGAGGCGGGAGCGGGAGATACGCAGTATTTT
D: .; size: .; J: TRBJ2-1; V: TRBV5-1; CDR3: CASSLGLAPGGEQFF; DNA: TGCGCCAGCAGCTTGGGGCTAGCGCCAGGTGGTGAGCAGTTCTTC
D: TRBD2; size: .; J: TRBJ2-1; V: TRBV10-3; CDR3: CAIGTSGSNEQFF; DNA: TGTGCCATCGGGACTAGCGGGAGCAATGAGCAGTTCTTC
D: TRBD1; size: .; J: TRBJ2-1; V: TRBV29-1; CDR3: CSGNQLDRGEQFF; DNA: TGCAGCGGCAATCAACTAGACAGGGGTGAGCAGTTCTTC
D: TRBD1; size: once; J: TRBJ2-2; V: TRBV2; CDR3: CASSEQGVRNTGELFF; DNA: TGTGCCAGCAGCGAACAGGGGGTTAGGAACACCGGGGAGCTGTTTTTT